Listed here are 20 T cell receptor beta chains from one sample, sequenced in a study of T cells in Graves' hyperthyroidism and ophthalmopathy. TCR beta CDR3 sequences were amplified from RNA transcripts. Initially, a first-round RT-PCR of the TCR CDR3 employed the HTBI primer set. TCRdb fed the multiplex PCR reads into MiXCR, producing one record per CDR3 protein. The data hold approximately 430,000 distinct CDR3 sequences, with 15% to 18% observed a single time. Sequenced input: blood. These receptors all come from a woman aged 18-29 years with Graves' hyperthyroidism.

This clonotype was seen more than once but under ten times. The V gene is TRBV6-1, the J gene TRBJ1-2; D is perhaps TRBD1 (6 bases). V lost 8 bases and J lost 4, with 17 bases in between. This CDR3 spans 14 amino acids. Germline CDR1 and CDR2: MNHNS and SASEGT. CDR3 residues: CASGDRDKGYGYTF. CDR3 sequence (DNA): TGTGCCAGCGGGGACCGGGACAAAGGCTATGGCTACACCTTC.

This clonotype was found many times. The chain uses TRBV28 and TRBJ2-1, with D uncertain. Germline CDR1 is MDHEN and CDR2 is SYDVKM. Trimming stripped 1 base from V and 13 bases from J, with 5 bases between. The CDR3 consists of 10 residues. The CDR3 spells CASSLFPQFF. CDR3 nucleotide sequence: TGTGCCAGCAGTTTATTCCCCCAGTTCTTC.

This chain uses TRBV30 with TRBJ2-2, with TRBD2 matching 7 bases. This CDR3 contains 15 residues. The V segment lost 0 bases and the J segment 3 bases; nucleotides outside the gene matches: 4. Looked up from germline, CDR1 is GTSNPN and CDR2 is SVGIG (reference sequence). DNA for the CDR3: TGTGCCTGGAGTGTTCGGGCGGGAGACACCGGGGAGCTGTTTTTT. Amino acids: CAWSVRAGDTGELFF.

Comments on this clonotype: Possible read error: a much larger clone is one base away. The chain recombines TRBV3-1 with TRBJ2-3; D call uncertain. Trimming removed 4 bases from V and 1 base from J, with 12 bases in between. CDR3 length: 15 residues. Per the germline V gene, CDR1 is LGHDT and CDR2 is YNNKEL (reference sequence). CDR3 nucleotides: TGTGCCAGCAGCCTAGGCCGGCGTGGCACAGATACGCAGTATTTT. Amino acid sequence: CASSLGRRGTDTQYF.

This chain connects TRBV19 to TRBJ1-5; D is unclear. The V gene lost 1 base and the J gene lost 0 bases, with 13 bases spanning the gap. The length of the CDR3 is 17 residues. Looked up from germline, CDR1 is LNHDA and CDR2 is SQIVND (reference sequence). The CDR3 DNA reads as TGTGCCAGTAGTATAGTCGGCCGGACCGGTAGCAATCAGCCCCAGCATTTT. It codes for CASSIVGRTGSNQPQHF.

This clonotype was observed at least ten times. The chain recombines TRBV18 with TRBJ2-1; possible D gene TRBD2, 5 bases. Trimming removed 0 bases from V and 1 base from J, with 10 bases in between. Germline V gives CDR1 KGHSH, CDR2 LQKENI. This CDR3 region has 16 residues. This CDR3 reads CASSPPSRGSYNEQFF. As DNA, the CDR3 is TGTGCCAGCTCACCACCCTCGAGAGGGTCCTACAATGAGCAGTTCTTC.

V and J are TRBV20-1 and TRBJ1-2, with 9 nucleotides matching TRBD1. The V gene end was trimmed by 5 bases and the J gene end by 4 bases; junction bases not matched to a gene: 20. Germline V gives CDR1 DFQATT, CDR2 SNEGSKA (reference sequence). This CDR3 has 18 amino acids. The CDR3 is CSAHIKTDRGRVFYGYTF. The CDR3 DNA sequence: TGCAGTGCTCACATCAAGACGGACAGGGGAAGAGTCTTCTATGGCTACACCTTC.

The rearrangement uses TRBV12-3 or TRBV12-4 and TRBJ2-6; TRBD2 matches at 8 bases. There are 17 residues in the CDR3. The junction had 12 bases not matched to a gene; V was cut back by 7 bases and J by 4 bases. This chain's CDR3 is CASTRSGAPAGANVLTF. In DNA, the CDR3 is TGTGCCAGCACCCGTAGCGGGGCGCCTGCCGGGGCCAACGTCCTGACTTTC.

Written as DNA, the CDR3 is TGTGCCAGCTCACCACGCGGAGGGGGGTCCACACGGGACCTCTCTGGAAACACCATATATTTT. It encodes CASSPRGGGSTRDLSGNTIYF. The chain uses TRBV18 and TRBJ1-3; D might be TRBD1 (6 bases). Deletions cut 1 base from V and 0 bases from J, with 25 bases between. Germline lookup yields CDR1 KGHSH and CDR2 LQKENI. This CDR3 has 21 residues.

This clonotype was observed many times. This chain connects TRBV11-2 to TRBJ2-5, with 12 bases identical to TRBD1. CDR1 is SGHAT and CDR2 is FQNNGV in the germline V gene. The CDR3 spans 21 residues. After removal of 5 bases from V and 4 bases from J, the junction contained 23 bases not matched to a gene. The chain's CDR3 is CASSMAGTGGEVGGVRETQYF. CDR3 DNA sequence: TGTGCCAGCAGCATGGCCGGGACAGGGGGCGAGGTTGGAGGGGTGCGAGAGACCCAGTACTTC.

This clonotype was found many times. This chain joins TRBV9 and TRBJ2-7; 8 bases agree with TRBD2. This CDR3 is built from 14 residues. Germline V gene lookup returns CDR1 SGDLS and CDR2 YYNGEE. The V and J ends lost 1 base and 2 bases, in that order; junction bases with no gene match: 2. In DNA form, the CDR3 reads TGTGCCAGCAGCGTAACCGGGGGGGCCTACGAGCAGTACTTC. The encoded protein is CASSVTGGAYEQYF. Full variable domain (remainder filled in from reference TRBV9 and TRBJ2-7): DSGVTQTPKHLITATGQRVTLRCSPRSGDLSVYWYQQSLDQGLQFLIQYYNGEERAKGNILERFSAQQFPDLHSELNLSSLELGDSALYFCASSVTGGAYEQYFGPGTRLTVT.

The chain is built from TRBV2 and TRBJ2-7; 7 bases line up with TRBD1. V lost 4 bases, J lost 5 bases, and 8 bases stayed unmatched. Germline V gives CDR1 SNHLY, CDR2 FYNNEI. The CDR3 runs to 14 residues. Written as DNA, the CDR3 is TGTGCCAGCAGTGGGGGTGACAGGGTCCACGAGCAGTACTTC. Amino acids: CASSGGDRVHEQYF.

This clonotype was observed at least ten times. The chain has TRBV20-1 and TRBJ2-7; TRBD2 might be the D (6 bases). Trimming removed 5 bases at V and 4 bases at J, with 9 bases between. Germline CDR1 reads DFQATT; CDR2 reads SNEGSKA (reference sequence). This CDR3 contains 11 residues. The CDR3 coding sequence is TGCAGTGCTGAGGAGGGATACGAGCAGTACTTC. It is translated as CSAEEGYEQYF.

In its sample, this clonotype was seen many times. In DNA, the CDR3 is TGTGCCAGCAGCCGGGGACAGGGTAACACTGAAGCTTTCTTT. It codes for CASSRGQGNTEAFF. The V call is TRBV5-4, the J call TRBJ1-1, with TRBD1 matching over 9 bases. CDR1 SGHNT and CDR2 YYREEE come from the germline V gene (reference sequence). The J segment lost 2 bases and the V segment lost 4 bases, leaving 3 bases of the junction unmatched. This CDR3 has 14 amino acids.

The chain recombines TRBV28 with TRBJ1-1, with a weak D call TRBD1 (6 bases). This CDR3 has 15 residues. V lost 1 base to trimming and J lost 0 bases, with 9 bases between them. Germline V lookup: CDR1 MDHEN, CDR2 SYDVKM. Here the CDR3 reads CASSLSTGLNTEAFF. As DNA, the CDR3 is TGTGCCAGCAGTTTATCCACAGGGTTGAACACTGAAGCTTTCTTT.

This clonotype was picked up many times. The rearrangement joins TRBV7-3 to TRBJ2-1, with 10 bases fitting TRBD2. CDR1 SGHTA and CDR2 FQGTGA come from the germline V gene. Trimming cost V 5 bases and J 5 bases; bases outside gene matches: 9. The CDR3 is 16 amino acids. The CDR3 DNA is TGTGCCAGCAGCCCCGGGAGCGGGGGGGTTCACAATGAGCAGTTCTTC. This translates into CASSPGSGGVHNEQFF. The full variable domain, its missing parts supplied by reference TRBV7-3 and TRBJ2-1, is GAGVSQTPSNKVTEKGKYVELRCDPISGHTALYWYRQSLGQGPEFLIYFQGTGAADDSGLPNDRFFAVRPEGSVSTLKIQRTERGDSAVYLCASSPGSGGVHNEQFFGPGTRLTVL.

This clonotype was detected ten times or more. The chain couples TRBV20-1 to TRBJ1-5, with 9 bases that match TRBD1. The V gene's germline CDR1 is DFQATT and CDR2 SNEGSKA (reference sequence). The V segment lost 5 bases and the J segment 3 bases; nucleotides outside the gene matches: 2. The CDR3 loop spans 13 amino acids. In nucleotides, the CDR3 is TGCAGTGCTCGGACAGGGGCCAATCAGCCCCAGCATTTT. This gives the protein CSARTGANQPQHF.

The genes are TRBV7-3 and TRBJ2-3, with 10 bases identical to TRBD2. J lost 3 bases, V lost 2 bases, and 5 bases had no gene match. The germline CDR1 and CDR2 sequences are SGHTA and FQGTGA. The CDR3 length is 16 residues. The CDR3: CASSLYASGGTDTQYF. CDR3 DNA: TGTGCCAGCAGCTTATACGCTAGCGGGGGAACAGATACGCAGTATTTT. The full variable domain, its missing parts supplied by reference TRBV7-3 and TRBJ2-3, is GAGVSQTPSNKVTEKGKYVELRCDPISGHTALYWYRQSLGQGPEFLIYFQGTGAADDSGLPNDRFFAVRPEGSVSTLKIQRTERGDSAVYLCASSLYASGGTDTQYFGPGTRLTVL.

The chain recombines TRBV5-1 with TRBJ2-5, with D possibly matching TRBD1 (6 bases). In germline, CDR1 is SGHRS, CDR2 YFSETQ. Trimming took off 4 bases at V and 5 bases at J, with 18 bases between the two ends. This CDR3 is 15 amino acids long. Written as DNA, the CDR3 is TGCGCCAGCAGCCCAGGTACAGGGCCGGGGGAGACCCAGTACTTC. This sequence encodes CASSPGTGPGETQYF.

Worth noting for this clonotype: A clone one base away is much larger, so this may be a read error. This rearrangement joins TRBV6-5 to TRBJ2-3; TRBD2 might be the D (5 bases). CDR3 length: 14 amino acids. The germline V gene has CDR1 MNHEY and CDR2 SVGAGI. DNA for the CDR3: TGTACCAGCAGTTACGGCGGGTGGACAGATACGCAGTATTTT. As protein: CTSSYGGWTDTQYF.